This T cell receptor beta chain was observed in a study of cytomegalovirus exposure and HLA in healthy donors. Trimming shortened V by 0 bases and J by 0 bases, and 33 bases separated the two germline ends. CDR1 and CDR2 (germline): SQVTM, ANQGSEA. The CDR3 covers 22 residues. A multiplex PCR was run with 60 Vbeta primers and 13 Jbeta primers. Repertoires were generated with immunoSEQ multiplex PCR, while TCRdb's copy carries only in-frame clones and drops some. Seen here are some 150,000 clones, about three quarters observed once, and the top ten hold 1.5% to 2%. The sequence came from a female donor in good health and CMV-seronegative. The chain recombines TRBV29-1 with TRBJ2-7; D is perhaps TRBD1 (6 bases). The sequenced sample was PBMCs. The CDR3 loop is CSVEDHSSYNRARPPDSYEQYF. DNA of the CDR3: TGCAGCGTTGAAGACCACTCGTCCTATAACAGGGCCCGACCCCCCGACTCCTACGAGCAGTACTTC.